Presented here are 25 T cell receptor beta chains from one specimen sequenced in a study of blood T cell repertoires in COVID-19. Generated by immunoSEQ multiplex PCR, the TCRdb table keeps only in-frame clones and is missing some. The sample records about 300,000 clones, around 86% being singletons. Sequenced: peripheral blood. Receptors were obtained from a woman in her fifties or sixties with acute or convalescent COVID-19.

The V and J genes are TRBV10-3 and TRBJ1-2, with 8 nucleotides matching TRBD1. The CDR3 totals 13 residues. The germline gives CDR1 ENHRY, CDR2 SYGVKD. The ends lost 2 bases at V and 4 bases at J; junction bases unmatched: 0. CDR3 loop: CAISETGGYGYTF. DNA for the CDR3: TGTGCCATCAGTGAGACAGGGGGCTATGGCTACACCTTC.

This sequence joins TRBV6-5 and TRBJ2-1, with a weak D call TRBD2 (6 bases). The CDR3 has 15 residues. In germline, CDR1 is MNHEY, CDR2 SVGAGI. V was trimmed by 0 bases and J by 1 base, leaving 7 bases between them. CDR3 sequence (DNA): TGTGCCAGCAGTTACTCGGGACTGTCCTACAATGAGCAGTTCTTC. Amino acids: CASSYSGLSYNEQFF.

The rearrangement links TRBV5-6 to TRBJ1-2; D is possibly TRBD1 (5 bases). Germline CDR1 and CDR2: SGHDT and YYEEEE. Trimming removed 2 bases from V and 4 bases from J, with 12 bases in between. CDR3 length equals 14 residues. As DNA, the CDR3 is TGTGCCAGCAGCTTTGGCCCTCAGGGCTATGGCTACACCTTC. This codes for CASSFGPQGYGYTF.

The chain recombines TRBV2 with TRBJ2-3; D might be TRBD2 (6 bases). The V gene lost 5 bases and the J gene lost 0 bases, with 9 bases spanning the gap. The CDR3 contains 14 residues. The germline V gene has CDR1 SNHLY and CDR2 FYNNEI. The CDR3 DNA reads TGTGCCAGCAGTACCCTAGCGAGCACAGATACGCAGTATTTT. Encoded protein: CASSTLASTDTQYF.

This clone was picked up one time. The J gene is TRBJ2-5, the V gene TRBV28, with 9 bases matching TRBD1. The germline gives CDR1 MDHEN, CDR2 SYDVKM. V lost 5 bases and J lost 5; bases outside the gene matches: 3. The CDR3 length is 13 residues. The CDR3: CASSPGTGETQYF. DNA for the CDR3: TGTGCCAGCAGTCCTGGGACAGGGGAGACCCAGTACTTC.

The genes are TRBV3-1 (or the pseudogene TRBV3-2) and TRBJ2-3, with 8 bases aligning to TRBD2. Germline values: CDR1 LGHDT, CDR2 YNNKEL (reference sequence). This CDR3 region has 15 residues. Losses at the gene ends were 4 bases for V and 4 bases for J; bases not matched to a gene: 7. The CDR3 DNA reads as TGTGCCAGCAGCCTGGCGGTAGCGGGACCAGATACGCAGTATTTT. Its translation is CASSLAVAGPDTQYF.

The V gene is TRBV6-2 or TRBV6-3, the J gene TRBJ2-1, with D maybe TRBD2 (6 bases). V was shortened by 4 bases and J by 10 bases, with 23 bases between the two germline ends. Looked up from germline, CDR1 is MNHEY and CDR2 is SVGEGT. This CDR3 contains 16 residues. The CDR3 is CASSFTRRGRRGEQFF. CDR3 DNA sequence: TGTGCCAGCAGTTTTACTCGTCGGGGCCGGCGGGGCGAGCAGTTCTTC.

The CDR3 DNA follows: TGCGCCAGCAGCCAAGAGGGGACTAGCGGGAGGGATACGCAGTATTTT. Encoded protein: CASSQEGTSGRDTQYF. This sequence joins TRBV4-3 and TRBJ2-3, with 15 bases lining up with TRBD2. The V gene end was trimmed by 0 bases and the J gene end by 6 bases; junction bases not matched to a gene: 1. Germline V gene lookup returns CDR1 LGHNA and CDR2 YSLEER. CDR3 length: 16 residues.

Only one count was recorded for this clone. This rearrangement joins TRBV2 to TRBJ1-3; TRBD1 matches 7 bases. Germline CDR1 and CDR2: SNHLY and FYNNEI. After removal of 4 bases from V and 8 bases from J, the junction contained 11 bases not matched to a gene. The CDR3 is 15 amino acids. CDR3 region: CASSVQGGKEDTIYF. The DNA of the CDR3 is TGTGCCAGCAGTGTACAAGGGGGCAAGGAGGACACCATATATTTT.

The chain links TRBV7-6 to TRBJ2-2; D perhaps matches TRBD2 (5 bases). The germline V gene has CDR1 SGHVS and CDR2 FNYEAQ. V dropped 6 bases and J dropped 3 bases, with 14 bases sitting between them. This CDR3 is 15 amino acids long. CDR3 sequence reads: CASRSDPGDTGELFF. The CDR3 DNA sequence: TGTGCCAGCAGATCGGACCCCGGGGACACCGGGGAGCTGTTTTTT.

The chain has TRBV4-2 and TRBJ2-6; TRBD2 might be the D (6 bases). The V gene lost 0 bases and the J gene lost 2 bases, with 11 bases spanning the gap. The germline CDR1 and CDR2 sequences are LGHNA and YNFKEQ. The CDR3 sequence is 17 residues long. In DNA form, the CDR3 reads TGTGCCAGCAGCCAAGATTTCGGCGGGGCTGGGGCCAACGTCCTGACTTTC. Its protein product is CASSQDFGGAGANVLTF.

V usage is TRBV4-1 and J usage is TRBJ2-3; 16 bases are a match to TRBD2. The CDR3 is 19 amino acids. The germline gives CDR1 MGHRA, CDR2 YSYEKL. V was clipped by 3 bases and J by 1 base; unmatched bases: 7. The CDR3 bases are TGCGCCAGCAGCCAGGAGGGACTAGCGGGAGGGTTGGGCACAGATACGCAGTATTTT. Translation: CASSQEGLAGGLGTDTQYF.

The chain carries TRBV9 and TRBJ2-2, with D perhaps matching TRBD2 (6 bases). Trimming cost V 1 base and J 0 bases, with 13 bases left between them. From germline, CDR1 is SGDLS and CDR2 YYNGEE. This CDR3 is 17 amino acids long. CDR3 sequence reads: CASSVFREASNTGELFF. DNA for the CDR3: TGTGCCAGCAGCGTATTCAGGGAGGCCTCGAACACCGGGGAGCTGTTTTTT.

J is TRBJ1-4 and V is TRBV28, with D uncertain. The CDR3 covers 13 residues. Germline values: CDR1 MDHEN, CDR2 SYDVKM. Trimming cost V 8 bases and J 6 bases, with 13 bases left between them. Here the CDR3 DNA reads TGTGCCAGCTCGCGGATCTGGGATGAAAAACTGTTTTTT. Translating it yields CASSRIWDEKLFF.

The CDR3 nucleotides read TGTGCCACCAGCCCCCGGACTCGAAACACCGGGGAGCTGTTTTTT. It is translated as CATSPRTRNTGELFF. The chain employs TRBV24-1 and TRBJ2-2, with a possible D match to TRBD2 (5 bases). This CDR3 is built from 15 residues. V lost 7 bases and J lost 2, with 13 bases in between. The germline gives CDR1 KGHDR, CDR2 SFDVKD.

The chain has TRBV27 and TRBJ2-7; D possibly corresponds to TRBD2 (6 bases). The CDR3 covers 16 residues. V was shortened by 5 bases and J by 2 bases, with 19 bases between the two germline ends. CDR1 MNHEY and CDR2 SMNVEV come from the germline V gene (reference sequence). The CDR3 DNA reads TGTGCCAGCAGTCCAAACGCGGGGCAACTTACCTACGAGCAGTACTTC. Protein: CASSPNAGQLTYEQYF.

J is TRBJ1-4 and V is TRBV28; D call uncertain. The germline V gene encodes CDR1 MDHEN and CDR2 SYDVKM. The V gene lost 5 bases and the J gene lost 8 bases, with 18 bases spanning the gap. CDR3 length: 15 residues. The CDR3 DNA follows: TGTGCCAGCAGTCCCCGTGTCGTCGCTATGGAAAAACTGTTTTTT. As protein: CASSPRVVAMEKLFF.

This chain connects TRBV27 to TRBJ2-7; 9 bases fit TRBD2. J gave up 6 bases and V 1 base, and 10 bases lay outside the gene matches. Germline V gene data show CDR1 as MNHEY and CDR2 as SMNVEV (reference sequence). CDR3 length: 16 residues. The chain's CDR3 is CASSLLAGGLTFEQYF. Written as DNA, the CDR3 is TGTGCCAGCAGTTTATTGGCGGGAGGGCTTACCTTCGAGCAGTACTTC.

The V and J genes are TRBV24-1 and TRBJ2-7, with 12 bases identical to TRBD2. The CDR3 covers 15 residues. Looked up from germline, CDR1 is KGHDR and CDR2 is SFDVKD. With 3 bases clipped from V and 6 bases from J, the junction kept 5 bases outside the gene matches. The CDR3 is CATSDRTSGASEQYF. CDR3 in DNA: TGTGCCACCAGTGATCGGACTAGCGGGGCCTCCGAGCAGTACTTC.

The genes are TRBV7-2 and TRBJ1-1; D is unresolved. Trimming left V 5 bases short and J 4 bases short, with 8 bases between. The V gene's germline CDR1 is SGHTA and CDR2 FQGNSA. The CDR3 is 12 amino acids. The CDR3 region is CASSRFVTEAFF. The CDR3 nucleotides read TGTGCCAGCAGCCGGTTCGTCACTGAAGCTTTCTTT.

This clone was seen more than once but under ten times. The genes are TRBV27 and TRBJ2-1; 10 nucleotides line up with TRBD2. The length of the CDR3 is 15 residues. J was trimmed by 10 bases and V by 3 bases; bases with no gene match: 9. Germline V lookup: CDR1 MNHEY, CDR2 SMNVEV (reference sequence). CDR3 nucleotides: TGTGCCAGCAGTTTGCTAGCGGGAGCCCGGCGCGAGCAGTTCTTC. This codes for CASSLLAGARREQFF.

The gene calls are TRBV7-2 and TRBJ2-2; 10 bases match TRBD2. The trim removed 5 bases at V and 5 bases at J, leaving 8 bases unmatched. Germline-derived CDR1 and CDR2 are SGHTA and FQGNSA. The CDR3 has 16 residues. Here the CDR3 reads CASSPGLAAGTGELFF. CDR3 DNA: TGTGCCAGCAGCCCCGGACTAGCGGCAGGAACCGGGGAGCTGTTTTTT.

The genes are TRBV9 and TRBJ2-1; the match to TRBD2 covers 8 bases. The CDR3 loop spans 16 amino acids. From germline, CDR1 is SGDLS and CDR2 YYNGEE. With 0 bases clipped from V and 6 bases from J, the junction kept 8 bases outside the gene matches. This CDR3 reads CASSVVGSGASNEQFF. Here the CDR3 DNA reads TGTGCCAGCAGCGTAGTTGGTAGCGGGGCCTCCAATGAGCAGTTCTTC.

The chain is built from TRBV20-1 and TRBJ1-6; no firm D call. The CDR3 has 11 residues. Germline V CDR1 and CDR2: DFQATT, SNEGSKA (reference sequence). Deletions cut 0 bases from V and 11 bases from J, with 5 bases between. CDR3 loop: CSAREGAPLHF. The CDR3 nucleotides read TGCAGTGCTAGAGAGGGAGCACCCCTCCACTTT.

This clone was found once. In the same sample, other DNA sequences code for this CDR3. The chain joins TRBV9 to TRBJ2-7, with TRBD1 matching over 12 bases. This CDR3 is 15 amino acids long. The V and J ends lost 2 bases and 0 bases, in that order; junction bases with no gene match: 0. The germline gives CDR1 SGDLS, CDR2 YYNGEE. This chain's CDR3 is CASSVGQGASYEQYF. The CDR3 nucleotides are TGTGCCAGCAGCGTGGGACAGGGGGCCTCCTACGAGCAGTACTTC.